A selection of T cell receptor beta chains follows, all from one sample in a study of blood T cell repertoires in COVID-19. TCRdb's copy holds only in-frame clones and misses some; the assay was immunoSEQ multiplex PCR. Counted here are 250,000 to 350,000 clones, under 90% occurring once; the ten biggest clones make up 10%. Material for sequencing was PBMCs or T cells enriched from blood (not recorded which). The receptors here all came from a woman between 18 and 30 years old who had recovered from COVID-19. Each CDR3 is given with its conserved first and last residue. A D gene is named only where the DNA matches it firmly. Clone size is shown for a subset of rows, as once, few, many or a class of expanded clone.

J | size | D | V | CDR3 | DNA
TRBJ2-3 | . | TRBD1 | TRBV5-1 | CASSFDSTGTSSTDTQYF | TGCGCCAGCAGCTTTGACTCGACAGGGACATCTAGCACAGATACGCAGTATTTT
TRBJ1-2 | . | . | TRBV21-1 | CASSKGPRVYGYTF | TGTGCCAGCAGCAAGGGTCCCAGGGTTTATGGCTACACCTTC
TRBJ2-3 | . | . | TRBV24-1 | CATSDQTGITDTQYF | TGTGCCACCAGTGACCAAACAGGGATCACAGATACGCAGTATTTT
TRBJ2-6 | . | TRBD1 | TRBV9 | CASSLRGTGLSGANVLTF | TGTGCCAGCAGCCTTCGGGGGACAGGGTTATCTGGGGCCAACGTCCTGACTTTC
TRBJ1-5 | . | TRBD1 | TRBV2 | CASSRQGSNQPQHF | TGTGCCAGCAGTCGACAGGGTAGCAATCAGCCCCAGCATTTT
TRBJ1-4 | . | TRBD1 | TRBV3-1/TRBV3-2 | CASSRRTGGIKKLFF | TGTGCCAGCAGCCGCCGGACAGGGGGCATCAAAAAACTGTTTTTT
TRBJ1-2 | . | . | TRBV7-9 | CASTPGSHGYTF | TGTGCCAGCACGCCGGGGTCCCATGGCTACACCTTC
TRBJ2-1 | . | TRBD1 | TRBV30 | CAWNRQGGSSYNEQFF | TGTGCCTGGAACAGACAGGGTGGGAGCTCCTACAATGAGCAGTTCTTC
TRBJ2-1 | . | TRBD2 | TRBV7-2 | CASSFGTSANEQFF | TGTGCCAGCAGCTTCGGGACTAGCGCCAATGAGCAGTTCTTC
TRBJ1-1 | . | . | TRBV12-3/TRBV12-4 | CASSSPRGTEAFF | TGTGCCAGCAGTTCCCCGCGGGGGACTGAAGCTTTCTTT
TRBJ1-5 | once | . | TRBV27 | CASSLGQSNQPQHF | TGTGCCAGCAGTTTAGGACAGAGCAATCAGCCCCAGCATTTT
TRBJ1-1 | . | . | TRBV2 | CASSQGLNTEAFF | TGTGCCAGCAGTCAGGGCTTAAACACTGAAGCTTTCTTT
TRBJ2-3 | . | TRBD1 | TRBV3-1/TRBV3-2 | CASSQQRTGGFESNTQYF | TGTGCCAGCAGCCAACAACGGACAGGGGGATTTGAATCTAATACGCAGTATTTT
TRBJ2-5 | . | . | TRBV7-9 | CASSFWTEQETQYF | TGTGCCAGCAGCTTTTGGACAGAGCAAGAGACCCAGTACTTC
TRBJ2-7 | . | TRBD1 | TRBV23-1 | CADKTGQNEQYF | TGCGCCGATAAGACAGGGCAGAACGAGCAGTACTTC
TRBJ1-1 | . | . | TRBV21-1 | CASSKRGRGTQRMNTEAFF | TGTGCCAGCAGCAAAAGGGGCCGCGGGACCCAGCGGATGAACACTGAAGCTTTCTTT
TRBJ2-7 | few | . | TRBV3-1/TRBV3-2 | CASSHGIQGGSYEQYF | TGTGCCAGCAGCCATGGTATTCAGGGGGGTTCCTACGAGCAGTACTTC
TRBJ2-1 | . | . | TRBV11-3 | CASSLVSGNNEQFF | TGTGCCAGCAGCTTAGTGTCCGGGAACAATGAGCAGTTCTTC
TRBJ2-5 | . | . | TRBV12-3/TRBV12-4 | CASSPTQGETQYF | TGTGCCAGCAGTCCCACCCAGGGAGAGACCCAGTACTTC
TRBJ2-7 | . | TRBD1 | TRBV15 | CATSRDRGLYEQYF | TGTGCCACCAGCAGGGACAGGGGGCTATACGAGCAGTACTTC
TRBJ2-1 | . | . | TRBV10-2 | CASGIQGPSYNEQFF | TGCGCCAGCGGTATACAGGGTCCCTCCTACAATGAGCAGTTCTTC
TRBJ2-3 | once | TRBD2 | TRBV4-2 | CASSELVGGTSDTQYF | TGTGCCAGCAGCGAACTTGTGGGGGGGACTTCAGATACGCAGTATTTT
TRBJ1-6 | . | . | TRBV27 | CASSLGQWAYSPLHF | TGTGCCAGCAGTTTGGGTCAGTGGGCATATTCACCCCTCCACTTT
TRBJ1-4 | . | . | TRBV7-6 | CASSPGPASTNEKLFF | TGTGCCAGCAGCCCCGGTCCTGCCTCAACTAATGAAAAACTGTTTTTT
TRBJ1-4 | . | TRBD1 | TRBV4-1 | CASSQTPGQGAANEKLFF | TGCGCCAGCAGCCAAACTCCGGGACAGGGGGCCGCTAATGAAAAACTGTTTTTT
TRBJ2-1 | . | TRBD1 | TRBV12-5 | CASGLGQGYNEQFF | TGTGCTAGTGGTTTGGGACAGGGTTACAATGAGCAGTTCTTC
TRBJ1-1 | . | . | TRBV10-3 | CAISLSRAEAFF | TGTGCCATCAGTTTGTCCAGGGCTGAAGCTTTCTTT
TRBJ1-2 | few | . | TRBV28 | CASSTQVNPGYTF | TGTGCCAGCAGTACACAGGTTAACCCTGGCTACACCTTC
TRBJ2-7 | once | TRBD1 | TRBV10-3 | CAISPGQGYEQYF | TGTGCCATCAGTCCGGGACAGGGCTACGAGCAGTACTTC
TRBJ2-5 | . | . | TRBV27 | CASSFWGQVLQTQYF | TGTGCCAGCAGTTTTTGGGGCCAGGTCTTACAGACCCAGTACTTC
TRBJ1-2 | . | . | TRBV7-9 | CASTYLGGPVGYTF | TGTGCCAGCACCTATCTGGGGGGGCCGGTTGGCTACACCTTC
TRBJ2-5 | . | . | TRBV5-1 | CASGSFPGSEETQYF | TGCGCCAGCGGAAGTTTCCCCGGGAGTGAAGAGACCCAGTACTTC